This entry is about one TCR beta chain. Its specificity is unknown. Germline V CDR1 and CDR2: SGDLS, YYNGEE. Between the trimmed V and J ends, which lost 0 bases and 2 bases, there was a span of 11 bases. CDR3 length: 15 amino acids. The protocol was immunoSEQ multiplex PCR, while the TCRdb copy is restricted to in-frame clones and leaves out a portion. The sample carries approximately 50,000 clones, roughly 90% recorded once. The data were obtained in a study of OX40 agonist ivuxolimab in advanced cancers. Whole-study results and caveats: Individuals who were partial responders at 0.1-3.0 mg/kg had clonal expansion that ranked among the lowest.

Sequenced here: CD4+ or CD8+ T cells sorted from blood, sampled in a trial of the OX40 agonist ivuxolimab. V and J are TRBV9 and TRBJ1-1; tentatively, D is TRBD1 (6 bases). The receptor's source is an adult with an advanced solid tumor such as melanoma, head and neck, liver or kidney cancer. The CDR3 reads CASSVATGRNTEAFF. The CDR3 DNA follows: TGTGCCAGCAGCGTAGCTACAGGGAGAAACACTGAAGCTTTCTTT.